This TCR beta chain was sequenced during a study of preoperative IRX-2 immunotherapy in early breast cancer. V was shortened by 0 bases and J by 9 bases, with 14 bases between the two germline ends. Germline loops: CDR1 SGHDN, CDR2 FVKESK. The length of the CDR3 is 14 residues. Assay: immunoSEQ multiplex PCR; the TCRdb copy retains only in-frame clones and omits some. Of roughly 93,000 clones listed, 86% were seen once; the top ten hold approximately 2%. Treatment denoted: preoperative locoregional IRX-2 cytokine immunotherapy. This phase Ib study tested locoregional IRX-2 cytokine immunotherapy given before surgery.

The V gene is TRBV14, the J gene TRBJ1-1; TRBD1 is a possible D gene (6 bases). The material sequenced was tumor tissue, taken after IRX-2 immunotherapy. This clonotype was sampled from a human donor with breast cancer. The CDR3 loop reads CASSQDIFGQQAFF. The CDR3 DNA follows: TGTGCCAGCAGCCAAGATATCTTCGGACAGCAAGCTTTCTTT.